Listed here are 25 T cell receptor beta chains from one sample, sequenced in a study of T-cell memory formation after mild COVID-19. TCRdb re-called the 5' RACE reads through MiXCR, storing one row per CDR3 protein. The sample shows roughly 100,000 distinct CDR3 sequences, approximately 15% of them seen only once. Sequencing used PBMCs or a T cell subset sorted from them (not recorded which). The receptor source for this set is an adult woman who had mild COVID-19 (a few samples of this study predate the infection). Cell type and time point are not known.

The rearrangement joins TRBV7-9 to TRBJ2-2; maybe TRBD2 (5 bases). This CDR3 region has 15 residues. Germline V CDR1 and CDR2: SEHNR, FQNEAQ (reference sequence). The V end was cut by 5 bases, the J end by 5 bases, with 15 bases between. DNA for the CDR3: TGTGCCAGCAGCGCAGGATTCGGGGTTACCGGGGAGCTGTTTTTT. Amino acids: CASSAGFGVTGELFF.

The rearrangement links TRBV7-9 to TRBJ2-3, with a possible D match to TRBD2 (5 bases). Deletions cut 5 bases from V and 6 bases from J, with 12 bases between. This CDR3 is 13 amino acids long. Germline loops: CDR1 SEHNR, CDR2 FQNEAQ (reference sequence). The CDR3 DNA reads TGTGCCAGCAGCCCGAGGGATTCGGATACGCAGTATTTT. This codes for CASSPRDSDTQYF.

The chain joins TRBV4-1 to TRBJ2-7, with TRBD1 matching 10 bases. V was clipped by 3 bases and J by 4 bases; unmatched bases: 3. This CDR3 spans 14 amino acids. In germline, CDR1 is MGHRA, CDR2 YSYEKL. CDR3 in DNA: TGCGCCAGCAGCCAGGGACAGGGGTGGTACGAGCAGTACTTC. It is translated as CASSQGQGWYEQYF.

This clonotype has a handful of counts. The junction does not match germline at one end; this may be a read error. This chain uses TRBV7-9 with TRBJ2-1; 7 positions match TRBD1. This CDR3 comprises 14 residues. Germline V gives CDR1 SEHNR, CDR2 FQNEAQ (reference sequence). CDR3 amino acids: CVSTLVTGIDEQFF. CDR3 sequence (DNA): TGTGTCAGCACCCTCGTGACAGGGATCGATGAGCAGTTCTTC.

CDR3 DNA: TGTGCCAGCAGCCCTTTGGGGTTTGGCTACGAGCAGTACTTC. As protein: CASSPLGFGYEQYF. The chain carries TRBV7-6 and TRBJ2-7; D is ambiguous. V lost 5 bases, J lost 3 bases, and 14 bases lay in between. CDR1 and CDR2 from the germline V gene are SGHVS and FNYEAQ. This CDR3 has 14 residues.

The chain is built from TRBV7-9 and TRBJ2-1; TRBD1 matches at 7 bases. This CDR3 region has 14 residues. Trimming at V came to 4 bases and at J to 6 bases, leaving 6 bases not matched to a gene. Looked up from germline, CDR1 is SEHNR and CDR2 is FQNEAQ (reference sequence). The CDR3: CASSSTDRANEQFF. The DNA of the CDR3 is TGTGCCAGCAGCTCAACAGACAGGGCCAATGAGCAGTTCTTC.

This clonotype was observed a few times. The chain links TRBV20-1 to TRBJ1-1, with D possibly TRBD1 on 5 matching bases. Germline CDR1 DFQATT, CDR2 SNEGSKA (reference sequence). The germline V and J ends were trimmed by 7 bases and 3 bases, with 12 bases remaining between them. The CDR3 is made up of 12 amino acids. The CDR3, as DNA: TGCAGTGTTAGTCTAGGGGACACTGAAGCTTTCTTT. Translated: CSVSLGDTEAFF.

There are many counts of this clonotype. The chain couples TRBV4-2 to TRBJ2-5; D remains ambiguous. This CDR3 comprises 12 residues. With 3 bases removed from V and 4 bases from J, the gap between germline ends came to 6 bases. Germline-derived CDR1 and CDR2 are LGHNA and YNFKEQ. DNA of the CDR3: TGTGCCAGCAGCCAGACGGGAGAGACCCAGTACTTC. This codes for CASSQTGETQYF.

This rearrangement joins TRBV30 to TRBJ2-2, with D hard to call. Trimming took 1 base from V and 2 from J, leaving 8 bases between them. The germline V gene has CDR1 GTSNPN and CDR2 SVGIG (reference sequence). The CDR3 consists of 14 residues. The CDR3 loop is CAWSGHTNTGELFF. CDR3 bases: TGTGCCTGGAGTGGACATACAAACACCGGGGAGCTGTTTTTT.

V gene TRBV12-3 or TRBV12-4 combines with J gene TRBJ1-2, with TRBD1 matching 8 bases. J gave up 0 bases and V 2 bases, and 5 bases lay outside the gene matches. The CDR3 loop spans 16 amino acids. The CDR3 here is CASSLSGTGPNYGYTF. Here the CDR3 DNA reads TGTGCCAGCAGTTTATCCGGGACAGGCCCTAACTATGGCTACACCTTC.

The chain employs TRBV7-9 and TRBJ1-2; D is ambiguous. V was cut by 5 bases and J by 2 bases, with 12 bases left in between. The CDR3 is 14 residues long. Germline loops: CDR1 SEHNR, CDR2 FQNEAQ (reference sequence). CDR3 DNA sequence: TGTGCCAGCAGCGTAAGCGGGGAGAACTATGGCTACACCTTC. This codes for CASSVSGENYGYTF. The variable domain in full, completed from reference TRBV7-9 and TRBJ1-2, reads DTGVSQNPRHKITKRGQNVTFRCDPISEHNRLYWYRQTLGQGPEFLTYFQNEAQLEKSRLLSDRFSAERPKGSFSTLEIQRTEQGDSAMYLCASSVSGENYGYTFGSGTRLTVV.

The chain is built from TRBV4-2 and TRBJ2-2; D tentatively fits TRBD1 or TRBD2 (5 bases each). The CDR3 runs to 14 residues. V lost 4 bases to trimming and J lost 7 bases, with 13 bases between them. Germline V gives CDR1 LGHNA, CDR2 YNFKEQ. The CDR3 spells CASSPRDGGGELFF. Here the CDR3 DNA reads TGTGCCAGCAGCCCGAGAGATGGGGGCGGGGAGCTGTTTTTT.

V is TRBV5-4 and J is TRBJ2-3; either TRBD1 or TRBD2 may fit D (5 bases each). Germline values: CDR1 SGHNT, CDR2 YYREEE (reference sequence). The CDR3 sequence is 15 residues long. V was cut by 5 bases and J by 6 bases, with 19 bases left in between. In DNA form, the CDR3 reads TGTGCCAGCAGTTCAGAGGGGCTAGCAACCGATACGCAGTATTTT. Its protein is CASSSEGLATDTQYF.

Ten or more counts support this clonotype. The CDR3: CASSLMETQYF. The CDR3 DNA reads TGTGCCAGCAGCTTGATGGAGACCCAGTACTTC. The chain carries TRBV11-2 and TRBJ2-5; D call uncertain. This CDR3 comprises 11 residues. CDR1 and CDR2 from the germline V gene are SGHAT and FQNNGV. Trimming shortened V by 3 bases and J by 5 bases, and 4 bases separated the two germline ends.

V gene TRBV3-1 combines with J gene TRBJ1-1, with D perhaps matching TRBD1 (5 bases). Germline V CDR1 and CDR2: LGHDT, YNNKEL (reference sequence). The CDR3 runs to 16 residues. V lost 0 bases, J lost 1 base, and 12 bases lay in between. The CDR3 here is CASSQDRGDWNTEAFF. The DNA of the CDR3 is TGTGCCAGCAGCCAAGATCGGGGGGATTGGAACACTGAAGCTTTCTTT.

This clonotype was detected only a few times. The V and J genes are TRBV11-2 and TRBJ2-5, with 13 bases identical to TRBD2. Trimming removed 4 bases from V and 10 bases from J; junction bases left unmatched: 9. This CDR3 has 15 amino acids. From germline, CDR1 is SGHAT and CDR2 FQNNGV. As DNA, the CDR3 is TGTGCCAGCAGCTCACCGGGACTAGCGGGGAGTAACCAGTACTTC. It yields the protein CASSSPGLAGSNQYF. Complete variable domain (other parts from reference TRBV11-2 and TRBJ2-5): EAGVAQSPRYKIIEKRQSVAFWCNPISGHATLYWYQQILGQGPKLLIQFQNNGVVDDSQLPKDRFSAERLKGVDSTLKIQPAKLEDSAVYLCASSSPGLAGSNQYFGPGTRLLVL.

This clonotype is medium-sized (0.01 to 0.1%) in the sample. The chain combines TRBV3-1 with TRBJ2-3, with 10 bases fitting TRBD1. V lost 4 bases, J lost 4 bases, and 5 bases stayed unmatched. The CDR3 length is 15 residues. Germline CDR1 and CDR2: LGHDT and YNNKEL (reference sequence). CDR3 residues: CASSRGTGEADTQYF. CDR3 coding DNA: TGTGCCAGCAGCCGCGGGACAGGGGAGGCAGATACGCAGTATTTT.

This clonotype was observed a single time. The gene calls are TRBV6-1 and TRBJ2-5, with D possibly being TRBD1 (5 bases). Looked up from germline, CDR1 is MNHNS and CDR2 is SASEGT. There are 12 residues in the CDR3. With 6 bases removed from V and 8 bases from J, the gap between germline ends came to 13 bases. Here the CDR3 DNA reads TGTGCCAGCAGGACGGACAAGCGTACCCAGTACTTC. Amino acid sequence: CASRTDKRTQYF.

The rearrangement links TRBV12-3 or TRBV12-4 to TRBJ2-3; D is ambiguous. Trimming left V 1 base short and J 1 base short, with 9 bases between. This CDR3 comprises 15 residues. CDR3 protein: CASSLVGGGTDTQYF. The CDR3 bases are TGTGCCAGCAGTTTAGTTGGTGGGGGCACAGATACGCAGTATTTT.

This clonotype was counted a few times. The rearrangement uses TRBV5-1 and TRBJ2-1, with 11 bases lining up with TRBD2. V lost 4 bases to trimming and J lost 2 bases; unmatched junction nucleotides: 8. This CDR3 comprises 17 residues. CDR1 SGHRS and CDR2 YFSETQ come from the germline V gene. In DNA form, the CDR3 reads TGCGCCAGCAGCCCCATGCCGGGACTAGCGGCCTACAATGAGCAGTTCTTC. This sequence encodes CASSPMPGLAAYNEQFF.

This clonotype was counted only a few times. The CDR3 reads CASSLRGGWSTDTQYF. Here the CDR3 DNA reads TGTGCCAGCAGCTTGAGAGGGGGCTGGAGCACAGATACGCAGTATTTT. This chain links TRBV7-8 with TRBJ2-3; 7 bases are a match to TRBD1. Germline V CDR1 and CDR2: SGHVS, FQNEAQ. This CDR3 has 16 amino acids. The V and J ends lost 3 bases and 0 bases, in that order; junction bases with no gene match: 6.

This clonotype was observed a handful of times. The chain joins TRBV30 to TRBJ2-1; weak D call: TRBD2 (5 bases). V was pared by 7 bases and J by 1 base, with 8 bases between. Germline V gives CDR1 GTSNPN, CDR2 SVGIG (reference sequence). This CDR3 region has 12 residues. The CDR3 bases are TGTGCCTCTGGCGGGTCCTACAATGAGCAGTTCTTC. Its translation: CASGGSYNEQFF.

This clonotype has more than one count but fewer than ten. This chain links TRBV6-1 with TRBJ2-1, with D tentatively TRBD2 (5 bases). This CDR3 comprises 15 residues. From germline, CDR1 is MNHNS and CDR2 SASEGT. V was clipped by 4 bases and J by 0 bases, with 10 bases between them. CDR3 nucleotide sequence: TGTGCCAGCAGTGGGGAGTTGAGCTCCTACAATGAGCAGTTCTTC. Encoded protein: CASSGELSSYNEQFF.

A few counts support this clonotype. The chain joins TRBV29-1 to TRBJ1-2; 7 bases line up with TRBD1. The trim removed 1 base at V and 5 bases at J, leaving 10 bases unmatched. Germline V gene lookup returns CDR1 SQVTM and CDR2 ANQGSEA. The CDR3 is 15 amino acids. CDR3 in amino acids: CSVEAASQGPYGYTF. CDR3 coding DNA: TGCAGCGTTGAAGCCGCCTCACAGGGGCCGTATGGCTACACCTTC.

This clonotype was seen more than once but under ten times. The chain links TRBV6-1 to TRBJ2-6; the D gene could be TRBD1 or TRBD2 (5 bases each). From germline, CDR1 is MNHNS and CDR2 SASEGT. V lost 9 bases and J 4 bases, leaving 28 bases between the germline ends. The CDR3 totals 19 residues. Here the CDR3 DNA reads TGTGCCAGTCACCCCCTCCGGGACCCCCGGGGTTTCGGGGCCAACGTCCTGACTTTC. Amino acids: CASHPLRDPRGFGANVLTF.